A single sample gave rise to the 23 T cell receptor beta chains below, sequenced in a study of blood T cell repertoires in COVID-19. TCRdb keeps only in-frame clones here, not all; method: immunoSEQ multiplex PCR. The sample lists tens of thousands of clones; 90% were seen once. Specimen: peripheral blood. The receptors were gathered from a human donor with active COVID-19. The donor label of this sample is uncertain.

A word on this clone: At one end, the junction sequence differs from germline, possibly due to a read error. The chain is built from TRBV11-2 and TRBJ2-6; TRBD1 agrees at 7 bases. This CDR3 spans 17 amino acids. The germline V gene encodes CDR1 SGHAT and CDR2 FQNNGV. CDR3 sequence (DNA): TGTGCCAGCAGCCTAGACAGGGTTGGCTCTGGGGCCAACGTCCTGACTTTC. The encoded protein is CASSLDRVGSGANVLTF.

CDR3 DNA sequence: TGTGCCAGCAGTGGGGGTGGGAGACCTCAAAAACTGTTTTTT. As protein: CASSGGGRPQKLFF. The chain carries TRBV2 and TRBJ1-4; no firm D call. The CDR3 sequence is 14 residues long. Germline assignment: CDR1 SNHLY and CDR2 FYNNEI. Trimming took 4 bases from V and 9 from J, leaving 15 bases between them.

This sequence joins TRBV6-2 or TRBV6-3 and TRBJ2-1; 9 bases agree with TRBD1. CDR3 length equals 14 residues. The V gene's germline CDR1 is MNHEY and CDR2 SVGEGT. V lost 4 bases, J lost 7 bases, and 5 bases stayed unmatched. DNA for the CDR3: TGTGCCAGCAGTTGGGGACAGGGCGGGAATGAGCAGTTCTTC. This translates into CASSWGQGGNEQFF.

The rearrangement joins TRBV15 to TRBJ1-1; TRBD1 matches at 10 bases. V shed 0 bases and J 4 bases; nucleotides not matched to a gene: 8. CDR3 length: 17 amino acids. Germline V gene lookup returns CDR1 LNHNV and CDR2 YYDKDF (reference sequence). DNA for the CDR3: TGTGCCACCAGCAGAGATTGGGACAGGGGAAGGGGCACTGAAGCTTTCTTT. Translating it yields CATSRDWDRGRGTEAFF.

The V gene is TRBV5-1, the J gene TRBJ2-1, with a tentative D call TRBD2 (6 bases). Germline V CDR1 and CDR2: SGHRS, YFSETQ. Between the trimmed V and J ends, which lost 4 bases and 5 bases, there was a span of 16 bases. This CDR3 is 15 amino acids long. This CDR3 is CASSTTRGAHNEQFF. The DNA of the CDR3 is TGCGCCAGCAGCACGACTAGAGGGGCTCACAATGAGCAGTTCTTC.

The chain is built from TRBV3-1 (or the pseudogene TRBV3-2) and TRBJ1-4; TRBD1 might be the D (5 bases). This CDR3 spans 13 amino acids. The germline V gene encodes CDR1 LGHDT and CDR2 YNNKEL (reference sequence). The V and J ends lost 3 bases and 8 bases respectively, with 10 bases between them. The chain's CDR3 is CASSHDGAEKLFF. The DNA of the CDR3 is TGTGCCAGCAGCCATGATGGGGCCGAAAAACTGTTTTTT.

The chain is built from TRBV19 and TRBJ2-6; D unresolved. The CDR3 runs 13 residues. Trimming removed 8 bases from V and 2 bases from J, with 7 bases in between. The germline V gene has CDR1 LNHDA and CDR2 SQIVND (reference sequence). The CDR3 sequence: CASSVAGANVLTF. CDR3 in DNA: TGTGCCAGTTCCGTAGCTGGGGCCAACGTCCTGACTTTC.

The chain uses TRBV4-3 and TRBJ2-1, with D possibly TRBD2 on 5 matching bases. The V gene's germline CDR1 is LGHNA and CDR2 YSLEER. There are 15 residues in the CDR3. V gave up 0 bases and J gave up 2 bases, with 8 bases separating them. CDR3 region: CASSQDRDPYNEQFF. Written as DNA, the CDR3 is TGCGCCAGCAGCCAAGATCGGGATCCCTACAATGAGCAGTTCTTC.

The table lists this clone with a few counts. The J gene is TRBJ1-2, the V gene TRBV7-9, with a tentative D call TRBD1 (6 bases). CDR3 length equals 12 residues. CDR1 is SEHNR, CDR2 FQNEAQ, per germline (reference sequence). The ends were cut back, 10 bases at V and 5 bases at J, with 14 bases in the middle. CDR3 DNA: TGTGCCACTCTACAGGGAGAGTATGGCTACACCTTC. Protein: CATLQGEYGYTF.

This clone was detected only once. The genes are TRBV9 and TRBJ2-1; TRBD1 matches 9 bases. The CDR3 is 15 residues long. The ends lost 0 bases at V and 4 bases at J; junction bases unmatched: 2. The germline CDR1 and CDR2 sequences are SGDLS and YYNGEE. The CDR3: CASSVVGTGYNEQFF. The DNA for the CDR3 is TGTGCCAGCAGCGTAGTGGGGACAGGGTACAATGAGCAGTTCTTC.

The chain uses TRBV18 and TRBJ2-5, with D possibly matching TRBD1 (6 bases). Trimming took off 4 bases at V and 1 base at J, with 7 bases between the two ends. The CDR3 is 13 residues long. The germline CDR1 and CDR2 sequences are KGHSH and LQKENI. The CDR3, as DNA: TGTGCCAGCTCACTGGACAGCCAAGAGACCCAGTACTTC. Its translation: CASSLDSQETQYF.

V and J are TRBV5-6 and TRBJ2-1, with D uncertain. The germline gives CDR1 SGHDT, CDR2 YYEEEE. V was cut by 4 bases and J by 2 bases, with 16 bases left in between. The length of the CDR3 is 16 residues. The CDR3 DNA reads TGTGCCAGCAGCCCCGGGTGGTCCATAGCCTACAATGAGCAGTTCTTC. It translates to CASSPGWSIAYNEQFF.

The chain employs TRBV20-1 and TRBJ2-2; D unresolved. V gave up 2 bases and J gave up 6 bases, with 4 bases separating them. Germline values: CDR1 DFQATT, CDR2 SNEGSKA (reference sequence). The CDR3 is 11 residues long. The CDR3 protein is CSARLPGELFF. The DNA for the CDR3 is TGCAGTGCTAGACTTCCCGGGGAGCTGTTTTTT.

The chain recombines TRBV7-2 with TRBJ1-4, with 8 bases identical to TRBD1. The CDR3 is made up of 18 amino acids. The germline V gene has CDR1 SGHTA and CDR2 FQGNSA. Unmatched junction bases numbered 16, after V lost 2 bases and J lost 8 bases. CDR3 bases: TGTGCCAGCAGCTTATCAATCAAAATAGGACAGGGAACGGAAAAACTGTTTTTT. Translation: CASSLSIKIGQGTEKLFF.

In its sample, this clone was seen once. The chain carries TRBV3-1 (or the pseudogene TRBV3-2) and TRBJ1-1, with 9 bases aligning to TRBD1. Germline lookup yields CDR1 LGHDT and CDR2 YNNKEL (reference sequence). Trimming removed 4 bases from V and 2 bases from J; junction bases left unmatched: 5. The CDR3 has 15 residues. CDR3 bases: TGTGCCAGCAGCCCTCTGACAGGGGGTAACACTGAAGCTTTCTTT. This sequence encodes CASSPLTGGNTEAFF.

This clone has only a few counts. The J gene is TRBJ1-3, the V gene TRBV11-2, with D perhaps matching TRBD1 (6 bases). The length of the CDR3 is 16 residues. Germline V lookup: CDR1 SGHAT, CDR2 FQNNGV. V lost 5 bases, J lost 0 bases, and 14 bases lay in between. This chain's CDR3 is CASSPLTGHSGNTIYF. The CDR3 coding sequence is TGTGCCAGCAGCCCGTTGACAGGACACTCTGGAAACACCATATATTTT. The full variable domain, rest sourced from reference TRBV11-2 and TRBJ1-3, is EAGVAQSPRYKIIEKRQSVAFWCNPISGHATLYWYQQILGQGPKLLIQFQNNGVVDDSQLPKDRFSAERLKGVDSTLKIQPAKLEDSAVYLCASSPLTGHSGNTIYFGEGSWLTVV.

The chain joins TRBV5-5 to TRBJ2-7, with TRBD2 identical over 10 bases. V was clipped by 2 bases and J by 4 bases; unmatched bases: 3. Germline V gives CDR1 SGHKS, CDR2 YYEKEE (reference sequence). The CDR3 totals 14 residues. The CDR3 nucleotides are TGTGCCAGCAGCTTCAGCGGGGGGGCGTACGAGCAGTACTTC. It codes for CASSFSGGAYEQYF.

The chain employs TRBV7-2 and TRBJ1-3; D gene ambiguous. Trimming cost V 1 base and J 4 bases, with 14 bases left between them. The germline gives CDR1 SGHTA, CDR2 FQGNSA. The CDR3 covers 16 residues. CDR3 sequence: CASSLVSLAPGNTIYF. The CDR3 coding sequence is TGTGCCAGCAGCTTAGTTTCCCTGGCCCCGGGAAACACCATATATTTT.

V usage is TRBV19 and J usage is TRBJ1-1; TRBD1 agrees at 9 bases. The CDR3 contains 12 residues. V lost 4 bases, J lost 7 bases, and 1 base stayed unmatched. Germline V gives CDR1 LNHDA, CDR2 SQIVND (reference sequence). DNA of the CDR3: TGTGCCAGTAGTAAGGGACAGGGTGAAGCTTTCTTT. Translating gives CASSKGQGEAFF.

The V gene is TRBV28, the J gene TRBJ2-5, with 11 bases matching TRBD2. The V and J ends lost 7 bases and 7 bases, in that order; junction bases with no gene match: 11. The germline gives CDR1 MDHEN, CDR2 SYDVKM. This CDR3 contains 15 residues. Written as DNA, the CDR3 is TGTGCCAGCATTTCTAGCGGGGGGAAGTGGGGGACCCAGTACTTC. Encoded protein: CASISSGGKWGTQYF.

This chain joins TRBV6-6 and TRBJ2-7; the match to TRBD1 covers 10 bases. Germline trimming cut 2 bases from V and 4 bases from J; bases unmatched to any gene: 5. Germline loops: CDR1 MNHNY, CDR2 SVGAGI (reference sequence). CDR3 length: 15 amino acids. CDR3 region: CASSYPRTGGYEQYF. Here the CDR3 DNA reads TGTGCCAGCAGTTACCCTAGGACAGGGGGGTACGAGCAGTACTTC.

The V call is TRBV19, the J call TRBJ2-1; a possible D gene is TRBD2 (6 bases). With 4 bases removed from V and 7 bases from J, the gap between germline ends came to 14 bases. The CDR3 runs to 14 residues. Germline V CDR1 and CDR2: LNHDA, SQIVND (reference sequence). The CDR3 protein is CASSTGLGGNEQFF. The CDR3 nucleotides are TGTGCCAGTAGTACGGGCCTGGGGGGTAATGAGCAGTTCTTC.

The chain carries TRBV6-6 and TRBJ1-2; TRBD1 agrees at 7 bases. Germline CDR1 reads MNHNY; CDR2 reads SVGAGI (reference sequence). V lost 5 bases, J lost 5 bases, and 11 bases stayed unmatched. The CDR3 runs to 15 residues. CDR3 bases: TGTGCCAGCAGTCCCCCCCGGGGACAGAGTTATGGCTACACCTTC. Its protein is CASSPPRGQSYGYTF.